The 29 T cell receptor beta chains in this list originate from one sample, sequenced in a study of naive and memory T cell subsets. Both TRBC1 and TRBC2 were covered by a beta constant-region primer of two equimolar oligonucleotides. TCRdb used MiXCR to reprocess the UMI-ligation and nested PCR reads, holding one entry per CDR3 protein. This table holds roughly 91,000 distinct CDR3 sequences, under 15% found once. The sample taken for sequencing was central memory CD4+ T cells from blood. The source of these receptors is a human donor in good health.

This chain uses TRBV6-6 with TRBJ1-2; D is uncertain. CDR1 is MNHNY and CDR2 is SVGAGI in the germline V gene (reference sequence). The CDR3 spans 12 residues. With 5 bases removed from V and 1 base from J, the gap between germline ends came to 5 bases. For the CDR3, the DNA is TGTGCCAGCAGTACAGATAACTATGGCTACACCTTC. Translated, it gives CASSTDNYGYTF.

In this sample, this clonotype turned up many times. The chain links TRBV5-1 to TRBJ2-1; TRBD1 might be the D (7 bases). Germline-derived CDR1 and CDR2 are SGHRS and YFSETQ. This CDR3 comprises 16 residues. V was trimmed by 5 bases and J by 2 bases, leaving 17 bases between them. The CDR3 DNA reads TGCGCCAGCAGTCAGGGGGGAGGTCCCACCTACAATGAGCAGTTCTTC. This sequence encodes CASSQGGGPTYNEQFF.

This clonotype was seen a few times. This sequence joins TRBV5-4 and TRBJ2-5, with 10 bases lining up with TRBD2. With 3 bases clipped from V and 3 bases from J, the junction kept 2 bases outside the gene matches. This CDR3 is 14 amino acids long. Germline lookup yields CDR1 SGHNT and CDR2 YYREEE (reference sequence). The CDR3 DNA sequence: TGTGCCAGCAGCTGGGGGACTAGCGAAGAGACCCAGTACTTC. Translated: CASSWGTSEETQYF.

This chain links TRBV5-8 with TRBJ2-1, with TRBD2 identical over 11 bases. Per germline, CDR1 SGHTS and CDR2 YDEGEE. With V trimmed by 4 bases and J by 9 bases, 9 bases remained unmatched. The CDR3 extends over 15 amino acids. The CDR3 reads CASSRTSGRVGEQFF. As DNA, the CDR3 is TGTGCCAGCAGCCGTACTAGCGGGAGAGTCGGTGAGCAGTTCTTC.

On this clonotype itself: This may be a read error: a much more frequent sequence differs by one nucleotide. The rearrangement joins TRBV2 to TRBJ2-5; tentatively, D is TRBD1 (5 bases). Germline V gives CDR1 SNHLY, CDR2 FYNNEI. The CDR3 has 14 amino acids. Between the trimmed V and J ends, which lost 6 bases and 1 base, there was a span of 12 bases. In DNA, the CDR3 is TGTGCCAGCAGCCGCGTACAGGCCCAAGAGACCCAGTACTTC. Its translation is CASSRVQAQETQYF. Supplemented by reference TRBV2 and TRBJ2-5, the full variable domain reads EPEVTQTPSHQVTQMGQEVILRCVPISNHLYFYWYRQILGQKVEFLVSFYNNEISEKSEIFDDQFSVERPDGSNFTLKIRSTKLEDSAMYFCASSRVQAQETQYFGPGTRLLVL.

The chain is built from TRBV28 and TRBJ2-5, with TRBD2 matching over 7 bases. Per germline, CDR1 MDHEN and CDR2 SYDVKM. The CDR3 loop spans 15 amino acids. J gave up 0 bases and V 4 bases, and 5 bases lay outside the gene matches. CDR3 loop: CASSSREDYQETQYF. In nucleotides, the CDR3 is TGTGCCAGCAGTTCCCGGGAGGATTACCAAGAGACCCAGTACTTC.

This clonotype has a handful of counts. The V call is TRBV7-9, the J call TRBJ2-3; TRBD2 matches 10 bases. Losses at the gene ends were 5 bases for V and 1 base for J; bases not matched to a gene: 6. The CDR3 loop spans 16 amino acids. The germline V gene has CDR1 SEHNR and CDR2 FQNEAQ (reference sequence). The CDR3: CASSRDGLAGTDTQYF. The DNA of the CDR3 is TGTGCCAGCAGCCGAGACGGACTAGCGGGCACAGATACGCAGTATTTT.

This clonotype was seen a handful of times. The CDR3 DNA is TGCAGTGCCCTCCCCGGGGGCGCGGCCTCACCCCTCCACTTT. Translated: CSALPGGAASPLHF. The rearrangement joins TRBV20-1 to TRBJ1-6, with D possibly being TRBD1 (6 bases). Germline loops: CDR1 DFQATT, CDR2 SNEGSKA (reference sequence). Trimming cost V 6 bases and J 10 bases, with 19 bases left between them. This CDR3 has 14 amino acids.

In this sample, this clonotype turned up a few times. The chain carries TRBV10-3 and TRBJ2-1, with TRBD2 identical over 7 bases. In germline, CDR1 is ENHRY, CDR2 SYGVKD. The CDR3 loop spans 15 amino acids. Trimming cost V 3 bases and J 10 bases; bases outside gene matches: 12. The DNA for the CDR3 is TGTGCCATCAGTGACGGACTAGTTAGATCAGAGGAGCAGTTCTTC. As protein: CAISDGLVRSEEQFF.

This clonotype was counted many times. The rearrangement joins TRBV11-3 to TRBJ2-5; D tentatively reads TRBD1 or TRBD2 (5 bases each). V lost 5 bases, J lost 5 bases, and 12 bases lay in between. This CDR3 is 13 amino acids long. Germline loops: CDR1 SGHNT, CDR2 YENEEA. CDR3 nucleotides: TGTGCCAGCAGCCCGGGGACCGGGGAGACCCAGTACTTC. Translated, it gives CASSPGTGETQYF.

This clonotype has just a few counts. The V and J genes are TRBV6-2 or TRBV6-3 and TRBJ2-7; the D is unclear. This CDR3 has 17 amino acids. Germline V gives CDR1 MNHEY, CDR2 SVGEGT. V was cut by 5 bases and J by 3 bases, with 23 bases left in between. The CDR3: CASSNGSRWIRYYEQYF. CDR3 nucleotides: TGTGCCAGCAGTAACGGGTCCCGTTGGATTCGATACTACGAGCAGTACTTC.

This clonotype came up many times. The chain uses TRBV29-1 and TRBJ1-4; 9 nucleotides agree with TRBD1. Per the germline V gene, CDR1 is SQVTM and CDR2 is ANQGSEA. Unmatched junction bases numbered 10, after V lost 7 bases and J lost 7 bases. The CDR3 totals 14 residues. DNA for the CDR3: TGCAGCGCCAGTACAGGGGGCGCGGGTGAAAAACTGTTTTTT. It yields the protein CSASTGGAGEKLFF.

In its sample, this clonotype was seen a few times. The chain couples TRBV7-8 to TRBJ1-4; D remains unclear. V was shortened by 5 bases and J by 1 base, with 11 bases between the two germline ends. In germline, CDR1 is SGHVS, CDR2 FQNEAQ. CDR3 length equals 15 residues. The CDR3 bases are TGTGCCAGCAGCCTTACCATTGAAACTAATGAAAAACTGTTTTTT. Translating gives CASSLTIETNEKLFF.

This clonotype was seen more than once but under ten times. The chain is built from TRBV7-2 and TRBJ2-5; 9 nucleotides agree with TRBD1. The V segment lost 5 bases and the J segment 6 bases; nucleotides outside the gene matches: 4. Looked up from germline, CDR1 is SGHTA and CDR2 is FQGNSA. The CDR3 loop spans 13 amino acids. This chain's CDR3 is CASSTDRGQTQYF. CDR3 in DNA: TGTGCCAGCAGCACGGACAGGGGTCAGACCCAGTACTTC.

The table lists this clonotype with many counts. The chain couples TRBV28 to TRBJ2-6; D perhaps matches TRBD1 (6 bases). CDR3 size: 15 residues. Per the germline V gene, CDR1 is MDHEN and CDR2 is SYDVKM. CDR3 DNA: TGTGCTTCAAAAGGACAGACCTCTGGGGCCAACGTCCTGACTTTC. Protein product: CASKGQTSGANVLTF.

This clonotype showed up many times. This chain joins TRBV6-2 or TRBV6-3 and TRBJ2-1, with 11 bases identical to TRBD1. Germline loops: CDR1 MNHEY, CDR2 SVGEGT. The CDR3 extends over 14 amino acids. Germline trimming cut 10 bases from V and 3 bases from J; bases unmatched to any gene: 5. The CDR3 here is CATRGTGGYNEQFF. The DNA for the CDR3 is TGTGCCACCAGGGGGACAGGGGGCTACAATGAGCAGTTCTTC.

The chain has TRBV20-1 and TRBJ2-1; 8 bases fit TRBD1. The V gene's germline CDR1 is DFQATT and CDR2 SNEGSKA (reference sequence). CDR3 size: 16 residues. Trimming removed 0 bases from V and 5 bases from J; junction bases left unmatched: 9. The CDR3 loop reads CSARDLSGGANNEQFF. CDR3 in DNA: TGCAGTGCTAGAGATCTTTCAGGGGGCGCCAACAATGAGCAGTTCTTC.

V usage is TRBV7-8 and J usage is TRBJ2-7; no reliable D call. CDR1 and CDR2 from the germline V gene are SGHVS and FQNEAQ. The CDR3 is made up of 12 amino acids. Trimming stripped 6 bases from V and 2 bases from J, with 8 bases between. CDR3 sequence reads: CASSSYPYEQYF. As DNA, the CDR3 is TGTGCCAGCAGTTCCTACCCCTACGAGCAGTACTTC.

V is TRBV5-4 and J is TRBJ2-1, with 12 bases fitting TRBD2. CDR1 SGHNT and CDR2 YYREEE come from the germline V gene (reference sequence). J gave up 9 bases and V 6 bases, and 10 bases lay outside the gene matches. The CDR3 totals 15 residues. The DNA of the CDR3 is TGTGCCAGCAACCTTCCTAGCGGGAGGGGAGGTGAGCAGTTCTTC. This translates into CASNLPSGRGGEQFF.

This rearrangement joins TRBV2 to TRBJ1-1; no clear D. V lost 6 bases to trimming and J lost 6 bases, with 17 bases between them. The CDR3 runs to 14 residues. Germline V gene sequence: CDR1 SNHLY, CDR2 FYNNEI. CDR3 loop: CASSSSPKIPEAFF. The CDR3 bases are TGTGCCAGCAGCAGTTCACCCAAAATACCTGAAGCTTTCTTT.

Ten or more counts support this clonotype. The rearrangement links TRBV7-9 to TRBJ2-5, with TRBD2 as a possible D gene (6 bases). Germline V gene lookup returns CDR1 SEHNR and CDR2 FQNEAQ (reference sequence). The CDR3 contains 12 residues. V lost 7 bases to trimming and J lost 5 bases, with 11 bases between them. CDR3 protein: CASKASAETQYF. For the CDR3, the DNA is TGTGCCAGCAAGGCTAGCGCGGAGACCCAGTACTTC.

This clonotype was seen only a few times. CDR3 DNA: TGTGCCAGCATCAAGGGACTAGCGGAGCCCGGGGGAGATACGCAGTATTTT. Translating gives CASIKGLAEPGGDTQYF. This chain joins TRBV5-4 and TRBJ2-3, with 11 positions matching TRBD2. Trimming cost V 6 bases and J 5 bases; bases outside gene matches: 14. Per germline, CDR1 SGHNT and CDR2 YYREEE (reference sequence). The CDR3 covers 17 residues.

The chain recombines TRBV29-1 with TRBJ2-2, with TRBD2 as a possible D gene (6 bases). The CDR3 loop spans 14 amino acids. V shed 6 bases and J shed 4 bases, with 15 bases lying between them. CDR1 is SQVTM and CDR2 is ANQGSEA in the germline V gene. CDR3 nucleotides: TGCAGCGTCCCTAGGGGTAGCGGCACCGGGGAGCTGTTTTTT. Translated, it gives CSVPRGSGTGELFF.

The CDR3 is CATSRAGRGHTGQYEQYF. The CDR3 coding sequence is TGTGCCACCAGCAGAGCGGGACGGGGACATACCGGACAATACGAGCAGTACTTC. The chain recombines TRBV15 with TRBJ2-7, with D perhaps matching TRBD1 (6 bases). Trimming took off 1 base at V and 4 bases at J, with 23 bases between the two ends. The CDR3 contains 18 residues. Germline values: CDR1 LNHNV, CDR2 YYDKDF (reference sequence).

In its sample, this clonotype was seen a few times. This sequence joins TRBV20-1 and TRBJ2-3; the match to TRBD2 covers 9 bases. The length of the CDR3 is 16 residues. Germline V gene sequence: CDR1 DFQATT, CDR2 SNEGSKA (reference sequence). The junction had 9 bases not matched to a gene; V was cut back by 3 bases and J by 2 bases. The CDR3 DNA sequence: TGCAGTGCTAGGACAATAGCGGGAGCTCACACAGATACGCAGTATTTT. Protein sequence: CSARTIAGAHTDTQYF.

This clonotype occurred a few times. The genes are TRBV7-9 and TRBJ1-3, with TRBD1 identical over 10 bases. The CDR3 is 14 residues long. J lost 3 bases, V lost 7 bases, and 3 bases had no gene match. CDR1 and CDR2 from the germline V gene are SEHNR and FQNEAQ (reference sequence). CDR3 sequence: CASIRTGGGNTIYF. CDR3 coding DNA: TGTGCCAGCATCCGGACAGGGGGTGGAAACACCATATATTTT.

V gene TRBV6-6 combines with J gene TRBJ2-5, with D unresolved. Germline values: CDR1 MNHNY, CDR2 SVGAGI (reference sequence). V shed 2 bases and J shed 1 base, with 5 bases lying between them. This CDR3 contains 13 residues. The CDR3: CASSYGVQETQYF. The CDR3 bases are TGTGCCAGCAGTTACGGGGTCCAAGAGACCCAGTACTTC.

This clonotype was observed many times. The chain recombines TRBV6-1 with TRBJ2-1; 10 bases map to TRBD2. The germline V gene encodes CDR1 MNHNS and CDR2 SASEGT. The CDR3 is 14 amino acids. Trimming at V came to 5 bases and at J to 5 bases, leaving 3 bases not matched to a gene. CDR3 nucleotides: TGTGCCAGCAGTAGGACTAGCGGAAACAATGAGCAGTTCTTC. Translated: CASSRTSGNNEQFF.

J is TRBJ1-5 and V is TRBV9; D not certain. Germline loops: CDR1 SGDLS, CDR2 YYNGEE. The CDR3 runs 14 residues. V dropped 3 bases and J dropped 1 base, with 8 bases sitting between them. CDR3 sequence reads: CASSAGRSNQPQHF. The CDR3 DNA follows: TGTGCCAGCAGCGCGGGTAGGAGCAATCAGCCCCAGCATTTT.